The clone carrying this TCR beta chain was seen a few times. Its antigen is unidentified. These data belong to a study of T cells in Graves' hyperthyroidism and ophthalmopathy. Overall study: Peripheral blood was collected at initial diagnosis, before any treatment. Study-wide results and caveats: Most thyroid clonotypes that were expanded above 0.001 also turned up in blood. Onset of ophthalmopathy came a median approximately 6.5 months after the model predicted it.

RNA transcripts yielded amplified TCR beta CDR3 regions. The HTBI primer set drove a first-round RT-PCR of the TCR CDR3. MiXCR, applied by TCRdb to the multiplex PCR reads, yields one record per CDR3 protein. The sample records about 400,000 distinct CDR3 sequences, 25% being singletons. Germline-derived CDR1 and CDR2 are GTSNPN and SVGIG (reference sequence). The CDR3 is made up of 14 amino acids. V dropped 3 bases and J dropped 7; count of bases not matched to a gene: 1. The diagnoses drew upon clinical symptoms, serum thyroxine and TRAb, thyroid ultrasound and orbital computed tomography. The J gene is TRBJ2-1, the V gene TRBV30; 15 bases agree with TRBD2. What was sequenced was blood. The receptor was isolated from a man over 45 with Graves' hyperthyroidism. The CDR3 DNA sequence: TGTGCCTGGAGGGGACTAGCGGGAGGAAATGAGCAGTTCTTC. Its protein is CAWRGLAGGNEQFF.